This T cell receptor (beta chain) was observed in a study of post-analysis software for immune sequencing data. Study context: Relapsing-remitting, secondary progressive and progressive-relapsing multiple sclerosis courses were included. General study findings and limits: Patients showed TRBV5-6, TRBV5-1 and TRBV20-1 among a few TRBV segments more frequent than in controls. Clustering by F measure revealed strong co-clustering among samples prepared together in one batch. Versus controls, multiple sclerosis patients showed significantly lower diversity (normalized Chao1).

Of note for this clonotype: Its antigen is not known.

TCR beta cDNA libraries had unique molecular identifiers. It was from approximately 0.91 to 9.4 million T cells that 500,000 or so cDNA molecules came. One entry per CDR3 protein, called by TCRdb with MiXCR from the PCR reads. This table has 700,000 to 800,000 distinct CDR3 sequences, less than 35% appearing once. This CDR3 contains 15 residues. The V gene's germline CDR1 is SGHTA and CDR2 FQGNSA. V lost 2 bases and J lost 4, with 14 bases in between. Sequenced sample: blood. This chain uses TRBV7-2 with TRBJ2-5; D is perhaps TRBD2 (6 bases). The sequence derives from a girl aged 10-17 years with multiple sclerosis. Here the CDR3 reads CASSLLGEVSETQYF. The CDR3 DNA sequence: TGTGCCAGCAGCTTATTGGGGGAGGTATCAGAGACCCAGTACTTC.